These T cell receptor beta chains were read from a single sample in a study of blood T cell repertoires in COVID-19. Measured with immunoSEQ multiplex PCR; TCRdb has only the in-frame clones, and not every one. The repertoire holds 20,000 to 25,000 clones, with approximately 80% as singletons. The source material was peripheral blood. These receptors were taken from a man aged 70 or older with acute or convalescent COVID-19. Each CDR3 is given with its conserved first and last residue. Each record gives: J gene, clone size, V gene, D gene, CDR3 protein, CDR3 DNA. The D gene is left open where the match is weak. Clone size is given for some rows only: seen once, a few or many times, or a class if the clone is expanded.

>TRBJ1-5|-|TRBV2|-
CASIRGGGQSQHF
TGTGCCAGCATTCGGGGGGGCGGGCAGTCCCAGCATTTT
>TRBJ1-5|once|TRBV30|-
CAWSTESLNQPQHF
TGTGCCTGGTCGACAGAATCCCTCAATCAGCCCCAGCATTTT
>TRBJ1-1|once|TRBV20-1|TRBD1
CSASSPQRAGGRRAFF
TGCAGTGCTAGTAGTCCACAAAGGGCAGGGGGGCGCCGGGCTTTCTTT
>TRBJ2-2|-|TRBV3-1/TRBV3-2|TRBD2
CASNLILAGGHGGELFF
TGTGCCAGCAACCTAATACTAGCGGGAGGGCACGGCGGGGAGCTGTTTTTT
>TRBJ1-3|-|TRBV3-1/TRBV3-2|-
CASSQGDTSSGNTIYF
TGTGCCAGCAGCCAAGGGGACACAAGCTCTGGAAACACCATATATTTT
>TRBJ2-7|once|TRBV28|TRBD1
CASTNRGVYEQYF
TGTGCCAGCACAAACAGGGGGGTCTACGAGCAGTACTTC
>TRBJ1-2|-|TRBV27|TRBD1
CASSLTSGTGMYGYTF
TGTGCCAGCAGTCTCACCTCCGGGACAGGGATGTATGGCTACACCTTC
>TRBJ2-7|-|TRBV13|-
CASSLRRGGGDEQYF
TGTGCCAGCAGCTTAAGGCGAGGAGGGGGCGACGAGCAGTACTTC
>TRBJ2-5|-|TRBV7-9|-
CASSFGLAQGETQYF
TGTGCCAGCAGCTTTGGGCTAGCCCAAGGAGAGACCCAGTACTTC
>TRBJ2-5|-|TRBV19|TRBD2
CASSISAGGYQETQYF
TGTGCCAGTAGTATTTCGGCGGGGGGTTACCAAGAGACCCAGTACTTC
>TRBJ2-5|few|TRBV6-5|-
CASSYRGWAPETQYF
TGTGCCAGCAGTTACCGGGGGTGGGCCCCAGAGACCCAGTACTTC
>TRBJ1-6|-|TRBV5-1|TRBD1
CASSLGWDRGKSPLHF
TGCGCCAGCAGCCTAGGCTGGGACAGGGGCAAGTCACCCCTCCACTTT
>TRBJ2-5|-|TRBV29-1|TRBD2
CSAYSIRGLPYQETQYF
TGCAGCGCCTACTCGATCCGGGGACTACCGTACCAAGAGACCCAGTACTTC
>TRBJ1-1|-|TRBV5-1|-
CASSLSYRAEAFF
TGCGCCAGCAGCTTGAGCTACAGGGCTGAAGCTTTCTTT
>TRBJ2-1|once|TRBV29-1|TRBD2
CSVDSPAGIYNEQFF
TGCAGCGTTGATAGTCCAGCGGGGATATACAATGAGCAGTTCTTC
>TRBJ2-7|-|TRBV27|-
CASSPTGLISYEQYF
TGTGCCAGCAGCCCGACGGGACTGATCTCCTACGAGCAGTACTTC
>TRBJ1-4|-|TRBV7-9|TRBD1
CASSLAGTGPRLNEKLFF
TGTGCCAGCAGCTTAGCTGGGACAGGTCCCAGACTTAATGAAAAACTGTTTTTT
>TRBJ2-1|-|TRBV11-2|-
CASSLAGRNNEQFF
TGTGCCAGCAGCTTAGCTGGCCGAAACAATGAGCAGTTCTTC
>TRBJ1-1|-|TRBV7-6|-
CASSLQGSGASTEAFF
TGTGCCAGCAGCCTCCAAGGTTCAGGGGCGAGCACTGAAGCTTTCTTT
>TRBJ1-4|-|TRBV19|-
CASSTDSEKLFF
TGTGCCAGTAGTACAGACAGTGAAAAACTGTTTTTT
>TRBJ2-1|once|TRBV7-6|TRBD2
CASSRGAYNEQFF
TGTGCCAGCAGCCGGGGGGCCTACAATGAGCAGTTCTTC
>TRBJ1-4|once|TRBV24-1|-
CATTGRKLFF
TGTGCCACCACTGGCAGAAAACTGTTTTTT
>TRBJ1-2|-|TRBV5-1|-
CASSFGQSIYGYTF
TGCGCCAGCAGTTTTGGACAGTCCATCTATGGCTACACCTTC
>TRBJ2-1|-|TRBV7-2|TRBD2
CASSSLAGGPDEQFF
TGTGCCAGCAGCTCACTAGCGGGAGGGCCCGATGAGCAGTTCTTC
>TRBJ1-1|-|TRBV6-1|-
CASSEGPRGRFTAFF
TGTGCCAGCAGTGAAGGTCCCAGGGGTAGGTTTACAGCTTTCTTT
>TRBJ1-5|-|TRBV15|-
CATSRDYERGQPQHF
TGTGCCACCAGCAGAGACTATGAGCGGGGACAGCCCCAGCATTTT
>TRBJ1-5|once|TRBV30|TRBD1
CAWSVTRTGRIQPQHF
TGTGCCTGGAGTGTAACCCGGACAGGGCGAATTCAGCCCCAGCATTTT
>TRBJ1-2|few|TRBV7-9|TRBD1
CASSFDSGTGSNYGYTF
TGTGCCAGCAGCTTTGATTCCGGGACAGGCTCCAACTATGGCTACACCTTC
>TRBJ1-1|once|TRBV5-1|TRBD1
CASSNTGGRAFF
TGCGCCAGCAGTAACACAGGGGGCAGAGCTTTCTTT
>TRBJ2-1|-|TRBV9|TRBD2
CASSPQPASGRSVFF
TGTGCCAGCAGCCCACAGCCGGCTAGCGGGCGGAGTGTGTTCTTC
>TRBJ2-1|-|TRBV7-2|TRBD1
CASTPTGGSYNEQFF
TGTGCCAGCACTCCGACAGGGGGCTCCTACAATGAGCAGTTCTTC